The clone carrying this T cell receptor beta chain was counted between two and nine times. Its antigen is undetermined. Germline CDR1 reads MNHEY; CDR2 reads SVGAGI. CDR3 length: 14 amino acids. V lost 2 bases and J lost 7, with 11 bases in between. What was amplified from RNA transcripts were TCR beta CDR3 regions. During a first-round RT-PCR of the TCR CDR3, the HTBI primer set was used. MiXCR was run by TCRdb on the multiplex PCR reads, yielding one entry per CDR3 protein. The data contain hundreds of thousands of distinct CDR3 sequences, approximately 13% of them singletons. The PBMCs had their origin in 10 ml of fresh peripheral blood. This sample is drawn from a study of T cells in Graves' hyperthyroidism and ophthalmopathy. Study-level background: Before treatment of any kind, peripheral blood was taken at initial diagnosis. Study-wide results and caveats: Onset of ophthalmopathy came a median approximately 6.8 months after the model predicted it.

J is TRBJ1-4 and V is TRBV6-5; D is possibly TRBD1 (5 bases). The specimen was blood. The sequence came from a woman aged 25 to 39 with Graves' hyperthyroidism that later progressed to Graves' ophthalmopathy. CDR3 coding DNA: TGTGCCAGCAGTTACGGCACACAGGTTGAAAAACTGTTTTTT. Encoded protein: CASSYGTQVEKLFF.